This T cell receptor beta chain was identified during a study of human T cells and chemical hapten exposure. Overall study context: Sensitizing treatment utilized 2% DPC over a 2 cm by 2 cm portion of upper inner arm skin. Diagnoses of alopecia areata, totalis or universalis occurred in mostly female patients.

A few counts support this clonotype. The antigen is unknown. Indicated time point: patch test 2, 6 weeks after DPC sensitization. Treatment denoted: therapeutic diphenylcyclopropenone sensitization with weekly scalp DPC. General study results and limits: The number of TCRs over 1 in 1000 frequency stayed unchanged after DPC.

The library attached unique molecular identifiers to individual cDNA molecules. A single record per CDR3 protein comes from TCRdb applying MiXCR to the RACE reads. The sample consists of about 82,000 distinct CDR3 sequences, about 9.4% of them appearing once. In germline, CDR1 is LNHDA, CDR2 SQIVND (reference sequence). Trimming cost V 3 bases and J 1 base; bases outside gene matches: 12. This CDR3 has 17 amino acids. This TCR was recovered from a woman between 50 and 59 years old with alopecia areata. Some clones in this sample may be carry-over from other donors' samples. The rearrangement joins TRBV19 to TRBJ2-7; 7 nucleotides match TRBD2. Sequencing used whole blood, obtained in connection with sensitization to the hapten diphenylcyclopropenone (DPC). The CDR3, as DNA: TGTGCCAGTAGTATGATCTCGGGGGGAATGGCGTCCTACGAGCAGTACTTC. Protein: CASSMISGGMASYEQYF.